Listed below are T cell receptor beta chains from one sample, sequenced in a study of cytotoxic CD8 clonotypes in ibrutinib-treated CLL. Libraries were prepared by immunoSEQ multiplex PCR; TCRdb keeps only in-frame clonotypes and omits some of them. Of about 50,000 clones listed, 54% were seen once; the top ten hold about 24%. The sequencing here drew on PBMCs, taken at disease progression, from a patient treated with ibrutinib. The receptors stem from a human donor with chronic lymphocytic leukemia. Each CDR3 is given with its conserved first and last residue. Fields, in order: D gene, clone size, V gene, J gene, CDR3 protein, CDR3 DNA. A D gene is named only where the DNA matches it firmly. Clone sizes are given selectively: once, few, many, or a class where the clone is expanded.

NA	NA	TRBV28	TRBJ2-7	CASSLFPGNYEQYF	TGTGCCAGCAGTTTATTCCCAGGGAACTACGAGCAGTACTTC
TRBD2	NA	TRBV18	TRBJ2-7	CASSPPGLAGYYEQYF	TGTGCCAGCTCACCACCGGGACTAGCGGGGTACTACGAGCAGTACTTC
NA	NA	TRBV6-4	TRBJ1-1	CASSDSNRVTEAFF	TGTGCCAGCAGTGACTCCAACAGGGTCACTGAAGCTTTCTTT
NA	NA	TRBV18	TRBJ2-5	CASSHRPSIETQYF	TGTGCCAGCTCACACAGGCCTAGCATCGAGACCCAGTACTTC
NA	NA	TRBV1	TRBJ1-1	CTSSHTVAGGFGFF	TGCACCAGCAGCCACACCGTGGCCGGGGGCTTCGGTTTCTTT
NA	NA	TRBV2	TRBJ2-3	CASSELANTDTQYF	TGTGCCAGCAGTGAACTAGCCAACACAGATACGCAGTATTTT
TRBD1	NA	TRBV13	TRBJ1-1	CASSRDRATEAFF	TGTGCCAGCAGCCGGGACAGGGCCACTGAAGCTTTCTTT
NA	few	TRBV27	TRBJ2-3	CASSATGWTDTQYF	TGTGCCAGCAGTGCTACAGGGTGGACAGATACGCAGTATTTT
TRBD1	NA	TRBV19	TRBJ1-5	CASSPPYSGTGIYQPQHF	TGTGCCAGTAGCCCACCATACTCCGGGACAGGGATATATCAGCCCCAGCATTTT
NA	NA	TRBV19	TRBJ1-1	CASSRGTVNTEAFF	TGTGCCAGTAGTCGGGGGACGGTGAACACTGAAGCTTTCTTT
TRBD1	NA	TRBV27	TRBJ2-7	CASSPRQGVFSEQYF	TGTGCCAGCAGCCCCCGACAGGGGGTATTCTCCGAGCAGTACTTC
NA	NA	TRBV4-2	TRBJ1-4	CASSQSVSPGAQTNEKLFF	TGTGCCAGCAGCCAATCTGTGAGTCCGGGGGCGCAGACTAATGAAAAACTGTTTTTT
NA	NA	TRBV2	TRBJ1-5	CASSLTYLSNQPQHF	TGTGCCAGCAGTTTGACATACCTTAGCAATCAGCCCCAGCATTTT
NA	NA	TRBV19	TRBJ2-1	CASSEWRDSRTYNEQFF	TGTGCCAGTAGTGAATGGCGGGACAGCAGAACCTACAATGAGCAGTTCTTC
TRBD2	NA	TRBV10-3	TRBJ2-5	CATRTSGGQETQYF	TGTGCCACGCGGACTAGCGGGGGCCAAGAGACCCAGTACTTC
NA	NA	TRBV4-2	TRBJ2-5	CASSGGGSPAETQYF	TGTGCCAGCAGCGGGGGGGGCAGTCCGGCAGAGACCCAGTACTTC
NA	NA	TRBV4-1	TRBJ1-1	CASSQEVFPAAFF	TGCGCCAGCAGCCAAGAGGTTTTCCCCGCGGCTTTCTTT
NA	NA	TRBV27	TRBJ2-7	CASMGSILAEQYF	TGTGCCAGCATGGGGTCCATCCTGGCCGAGCAGTACTTC